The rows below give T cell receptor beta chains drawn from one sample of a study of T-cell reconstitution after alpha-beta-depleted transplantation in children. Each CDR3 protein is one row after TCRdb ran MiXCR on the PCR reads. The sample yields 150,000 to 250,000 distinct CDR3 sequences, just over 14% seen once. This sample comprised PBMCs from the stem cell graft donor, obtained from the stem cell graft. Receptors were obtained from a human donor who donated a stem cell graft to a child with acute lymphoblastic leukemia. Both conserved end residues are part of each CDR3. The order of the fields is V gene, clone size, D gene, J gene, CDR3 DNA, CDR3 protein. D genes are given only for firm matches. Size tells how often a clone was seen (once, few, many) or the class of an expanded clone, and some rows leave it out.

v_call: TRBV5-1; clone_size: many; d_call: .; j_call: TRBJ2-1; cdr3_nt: TGCGCCAGCAGCTTGGCCGTCGACAATGAGCAGTTCTTC; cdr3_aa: CASSLAVDNEQFF
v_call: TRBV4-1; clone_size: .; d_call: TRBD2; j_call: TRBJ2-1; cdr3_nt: TGCGCCAGCAGACCCGTTAGGACTAGCGGTTTCTCCTACAATGAGCAGTTCTTC; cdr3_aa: CASRPVRTSGFSYNEQFF
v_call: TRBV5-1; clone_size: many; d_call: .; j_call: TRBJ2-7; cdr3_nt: TGCGCCAGCAGCTTATCCATTGGGGAGCAGTACTTC; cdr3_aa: CASSLSIGEQYF
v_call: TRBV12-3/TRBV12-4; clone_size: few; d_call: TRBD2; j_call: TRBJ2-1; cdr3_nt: TGTGCCAGCAGTTTAGGGACTAGCGGGACGGGCAATGAGCAGTTCTTC; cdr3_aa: CASSLGTSGTGNEQFF
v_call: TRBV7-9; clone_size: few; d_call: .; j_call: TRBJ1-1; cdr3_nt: TGTGCCAGCAGCTTAACGGGGGGGTTCACTGAAGCTTTCTTT; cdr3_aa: CASSLTGGFTEAFF
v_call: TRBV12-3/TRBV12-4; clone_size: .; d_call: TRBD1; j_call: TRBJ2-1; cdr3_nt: TGTGCCAGCAGTTTGACAGGGGTGGCCTACAATGAGCAGTTCTTC; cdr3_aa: CASSLTGVAYNEQFF
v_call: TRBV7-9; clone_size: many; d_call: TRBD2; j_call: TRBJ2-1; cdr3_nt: TGTGCCAGCAGCTTCCTCCTACTAGCGGGAGTGAATGAGCAGTTCTTC; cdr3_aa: CASSFLLLAGVNEQFF
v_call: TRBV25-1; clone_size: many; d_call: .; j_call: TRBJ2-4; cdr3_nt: TGTGCCAGCAGTGACCGTCGCGGGGAAAGAAACATTCAGTACTTC; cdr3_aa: CASSDRRGERNIQYF
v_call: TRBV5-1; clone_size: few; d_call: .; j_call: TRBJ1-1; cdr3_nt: TGCGCCAGCAGCTTACACTACGGGAACACTGAAGCTTTCTTT; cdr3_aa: CASSLHYGNTEAFF
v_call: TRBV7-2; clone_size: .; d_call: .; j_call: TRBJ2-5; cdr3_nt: TGTGCCAGCAGCCTTGGGGCGGAGCAAGAGACCCAGTACTTC; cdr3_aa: CASSLGAEQETQYF
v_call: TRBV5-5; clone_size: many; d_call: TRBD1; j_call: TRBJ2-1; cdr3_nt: TGTGCCAGCTCCTTTTCCCCCTCGGGACAGGGGGACAATGAGCAGTTCTTC; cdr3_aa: CASSFSPSGQGDNEQFF
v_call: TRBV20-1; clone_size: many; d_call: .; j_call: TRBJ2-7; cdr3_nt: TGCAGTGCGCAGACAGGTTACGAGCAGTACTTC; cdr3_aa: CSAQTGYEQYF
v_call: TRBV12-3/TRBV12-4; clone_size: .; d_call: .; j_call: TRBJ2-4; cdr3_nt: TGTGCCAGCAGTTTATCAGGCCGCGAAAACAGTCAGTACTTC; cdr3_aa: CASSLSGRENSQYF
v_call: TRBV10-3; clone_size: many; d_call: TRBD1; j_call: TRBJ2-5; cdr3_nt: TGTGCCATCAGCTCCGGGACAGGGCAAGAGACCCAGTACTTC; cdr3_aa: CAISSGTGQETQYF
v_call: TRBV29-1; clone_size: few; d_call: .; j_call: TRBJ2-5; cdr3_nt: TGCAGCGTTGAAATAGGACGGAACCAAGAGACCCAGTACTTC; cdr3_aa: CSVEIGRNQETQYF
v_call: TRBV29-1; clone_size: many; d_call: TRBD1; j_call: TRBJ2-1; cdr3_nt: TGCAGCGTTGTGGTGACAGGGGGCGATGAGCAGTTCTTC; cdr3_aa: CSVVVTGGDEQFF
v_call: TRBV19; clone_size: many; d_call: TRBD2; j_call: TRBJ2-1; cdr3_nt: TGTGCCGGTGCCCCAGCGGGAAGCTCCTACAATGAGCAGTTCTTC; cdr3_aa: CAGAPAGSSYNEQFF
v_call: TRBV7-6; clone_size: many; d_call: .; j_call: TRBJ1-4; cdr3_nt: TGTGCCAGCAGCTTAAATCAGGCGGACTGGATGGTTTTT; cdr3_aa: CASSLNQADWMVF
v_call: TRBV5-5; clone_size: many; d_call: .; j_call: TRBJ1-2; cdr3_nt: TGTGCCAGCAGCTTGGCCCTTACGACAGTTGGTAGTGCCACCTTC; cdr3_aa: CASSLALTTVGSATF
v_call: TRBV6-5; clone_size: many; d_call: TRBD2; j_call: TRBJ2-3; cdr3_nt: TGTGCCAGCAGTTTGGGGCTTAGCGGGCGAAGTGGTACGCAGTATTTT; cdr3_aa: CASSLGLSGRSGTQYF
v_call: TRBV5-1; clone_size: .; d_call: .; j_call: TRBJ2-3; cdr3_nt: TGCGCCAGCAGCCGCCTGAGCACCTCTAGCACAGATACGCAGTATTTT; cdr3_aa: CASSRLSTSSTDTQYF
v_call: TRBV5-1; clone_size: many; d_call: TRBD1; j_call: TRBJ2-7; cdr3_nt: TGCGCCAGCAGCTTGGGTGGGACAGCGGACGAGCAGTACTTC; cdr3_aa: CASSLGGTADEQYF
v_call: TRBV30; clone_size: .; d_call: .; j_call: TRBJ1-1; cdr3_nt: TGTGCCTGGACGGACACTGAAGCTTTCTTT; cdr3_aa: CAWTDTEAFF
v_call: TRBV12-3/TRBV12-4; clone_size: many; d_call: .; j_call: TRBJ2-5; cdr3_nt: TGTGCCAGCAGTTTCGCGGGACGAGAGACCCAGTACTTC; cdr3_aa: CASSFAGRETQYF
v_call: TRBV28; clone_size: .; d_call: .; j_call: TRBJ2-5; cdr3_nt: TGTGCCAGCAGTTTACTAGGAGCAGAGACCCAGTACTTC; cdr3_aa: CASSLLGAETQYF
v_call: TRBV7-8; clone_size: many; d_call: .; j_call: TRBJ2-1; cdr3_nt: TGTGCCAGCAGCCTAGCCCGAGGGGTTAGCTCCTACAATGAGCAGTTCTTC; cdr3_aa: CASSLARGVSSYNEQFF
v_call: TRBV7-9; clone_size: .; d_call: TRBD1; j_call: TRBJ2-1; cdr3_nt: TGTGCCAGCAGCCCCCCGGGACAGGGATTGAATGAGCAGTTCTTC; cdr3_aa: CASSPPGQGLNEQFF
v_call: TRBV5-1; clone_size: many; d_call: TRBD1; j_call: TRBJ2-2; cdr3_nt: TGCGCCAGCAGCTTGGAGGGACAGGGCTTGGACACCGGGGAGCTGTTTTTT; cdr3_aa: CASSLEGQGLDTGELFF
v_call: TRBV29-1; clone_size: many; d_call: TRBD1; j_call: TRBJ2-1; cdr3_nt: TGCAGCGTTTGGTCCGGGACAGGGGTTAATGAGCAGTTCTTC; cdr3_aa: CSVWSGTGVNEQFF
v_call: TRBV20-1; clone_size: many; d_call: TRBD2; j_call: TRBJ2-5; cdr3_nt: TGCAGTGCTACGGCGGGAGGGACGGAGACCCAGTACTTC; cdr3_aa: CSATAGGTETQYF
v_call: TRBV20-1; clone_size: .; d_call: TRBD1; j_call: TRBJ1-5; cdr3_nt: TGCAGTGCAAACTCGGGACAGGCCAATAATCAGCCCCAGCATTTT; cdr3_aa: CSANSGQANNQPQHF
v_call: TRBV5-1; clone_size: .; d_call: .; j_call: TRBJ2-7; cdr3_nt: TGCGCCAGCAGCTTGGGGGATATCGGCTCCTACGAGCAGTACTTC; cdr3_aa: CASSLGDIGSYEQYF
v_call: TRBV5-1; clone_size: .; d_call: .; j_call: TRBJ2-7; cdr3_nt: TGCGCCAGCAGCTTGTCGGGACATCCAACCTACGAGCAGTACTTC; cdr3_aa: CASSLSGHPTYEQYF
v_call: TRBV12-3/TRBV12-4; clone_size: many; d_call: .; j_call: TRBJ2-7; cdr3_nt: TGTGCCAGCAGTCTAGACCAGGGGGGGGCCAGCGAGCAGTACTTC; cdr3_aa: CASSLDQGGASEQYF
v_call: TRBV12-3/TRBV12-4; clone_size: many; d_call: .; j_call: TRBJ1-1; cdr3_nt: TGTGCCAGCAGTTTAGAACACGGTGAAGCTTTCTTT; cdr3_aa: CASSLEHGEAFF